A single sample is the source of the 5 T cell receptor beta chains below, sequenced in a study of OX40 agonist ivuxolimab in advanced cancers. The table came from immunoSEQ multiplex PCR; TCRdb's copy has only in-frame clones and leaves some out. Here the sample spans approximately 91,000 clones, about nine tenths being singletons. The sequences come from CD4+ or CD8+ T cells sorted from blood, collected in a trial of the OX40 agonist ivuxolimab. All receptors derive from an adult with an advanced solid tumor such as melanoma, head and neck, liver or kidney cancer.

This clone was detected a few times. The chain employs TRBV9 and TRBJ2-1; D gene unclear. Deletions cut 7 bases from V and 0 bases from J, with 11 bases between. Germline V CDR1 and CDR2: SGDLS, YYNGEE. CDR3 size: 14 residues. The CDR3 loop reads CASGVTSSYNEQFF. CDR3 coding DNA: TGTGCCAGCGGGGTGACAAGCTCCTACAATGAGCAGTTCTTC. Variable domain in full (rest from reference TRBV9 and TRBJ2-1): DSGVTQTPKHLITATGQRVTLRCSPRSGDLSVYWYQQSLDQGLQFLIQYYNGEERAKGNILERFSAQQFPDLHSELNLSSLELGDSALYFCASGVTSSYNEQFFGPGTRLTVL.

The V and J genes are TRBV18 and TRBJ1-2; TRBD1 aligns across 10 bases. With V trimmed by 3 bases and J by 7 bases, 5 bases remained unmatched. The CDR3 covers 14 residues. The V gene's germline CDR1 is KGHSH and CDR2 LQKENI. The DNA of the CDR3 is TGTGCCAGCTCACCGACAGGGGGCGCACCTGGCTACACCTTC. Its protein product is CASSPTGGAPGYTF.

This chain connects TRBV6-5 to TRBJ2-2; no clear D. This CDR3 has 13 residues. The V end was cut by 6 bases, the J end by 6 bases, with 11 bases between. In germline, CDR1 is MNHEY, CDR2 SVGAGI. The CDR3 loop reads CASSPSFAGELFF. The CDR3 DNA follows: TGTGCCAGCAGCCCGAGTTTCGCCGGGGAGCTGTTTTTT.

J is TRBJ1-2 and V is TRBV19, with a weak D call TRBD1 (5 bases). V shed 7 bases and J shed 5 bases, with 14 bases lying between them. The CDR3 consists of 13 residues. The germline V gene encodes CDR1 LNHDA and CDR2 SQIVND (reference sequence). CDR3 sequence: CASIDSMKYGYTF. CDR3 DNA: TGTGCCAGTATCGACAGCATGAAATATGGCTACACCTTC. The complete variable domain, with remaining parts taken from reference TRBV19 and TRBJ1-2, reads DGGITQSPKYLFRKEGQNVTLSCEQNLNHDAMYWYRQDPGQGLRLIYYSQIVNDFQKGDIAEGYSVSREKKESFPLTVTSAQKNPTAFYLCASIDSMKYGYTFGSGTRLTVV.

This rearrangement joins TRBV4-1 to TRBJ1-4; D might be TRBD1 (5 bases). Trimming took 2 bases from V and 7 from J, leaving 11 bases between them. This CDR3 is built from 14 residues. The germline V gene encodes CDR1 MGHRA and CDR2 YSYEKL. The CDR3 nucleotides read TGCGCCAGCAGCCAATTAGGTGGGGGTGAAAAACTGTTTTTT. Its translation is CASSQLGGGEKLFF.